This record looks at one T cell receptor beta chain sequence and its context. Trimming removed 3 bases at V and 2 bases at J, with 22 bases between. This CDR3 is 18 amino acids long. This sample was taken from a study of shared clonotypes between healthy human individuals. Study context: Researchers drew samples from two women and three men aged 18 to 49.

The study ran the assay at deep level. Sequencing used immunoSEQ multiplex PCR; TCRdb keeps in-frame clones, though not all of them. The sample carries some 380,000 clones, roughly 96% recorded once. Pooled CD45RO+ cells and CCR7-negative CD45RA+ TemRA cells made up CD8 memory. V gene TRBV5-3 combines with J gene TRBJ2-3; D is possibly TRBD2 (5 bases). TRBV5-3 is annotated as an ORF whose role is uncertain. The receptor's source is a man under 40 in good health. Material: memory CD8+ T cells sorted from blood. Specified subset: CD45RO+ cells pooled with CCR7-negative TemRA cells. CDR3 nucleotides: TGTGCCAGAAGCTCCAGTAGCGAACGCGATACAAACACAGATACGCAGTATTTT. Its protein is CARSSSSERDTNTDTQYF.